This T cell receptor (beta chain) was recovered during a study of blood T cell repertoires in COVID-19. This CDR3 is 13 amino acids long. V lost 10 bases to trimming and J lost 2 bases, with 11 bases between them. The germline V gene encodes CDR1 KGHDR and CDR2 SFDVKD. TCRdb's table, derived via immunoSEQ multiplex PCR, lists solely in-frame clones and lacks some. The sample records 110,000 to 150,000 clones, roughly 86% being singletons. Input material: peripheral blood. This sequence originates from a human donor in a cohort sampled during active COVID-19. The chain combines TRBV24-1 with TRBJ1-5; TRBD1 might be the D (6 bases). As DNA, the CDR3 is TGTGCCACGGGGGGGGGCGGCAATCAGCCCCAGCATTTT. It specifies CATGGGGNQPQHF.